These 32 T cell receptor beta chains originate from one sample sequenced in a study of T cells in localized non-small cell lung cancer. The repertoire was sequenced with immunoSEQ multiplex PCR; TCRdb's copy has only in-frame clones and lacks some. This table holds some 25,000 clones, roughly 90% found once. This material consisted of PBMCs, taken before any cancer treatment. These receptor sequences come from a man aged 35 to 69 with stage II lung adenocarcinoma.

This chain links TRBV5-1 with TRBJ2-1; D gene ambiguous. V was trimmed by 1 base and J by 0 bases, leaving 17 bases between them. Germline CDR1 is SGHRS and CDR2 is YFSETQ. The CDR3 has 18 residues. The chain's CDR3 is CASSLSPPGASSYNEQFF. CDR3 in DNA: TGCGCCAGCAGCTTGAGTCCCCCCGGAGCGAGCTCCTACAATGAGCAGTTCTTC.

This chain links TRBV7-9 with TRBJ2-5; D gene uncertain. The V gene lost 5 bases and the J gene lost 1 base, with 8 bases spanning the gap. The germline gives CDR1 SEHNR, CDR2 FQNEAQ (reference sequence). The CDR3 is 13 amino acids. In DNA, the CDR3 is TGTGCCAGCAGCCGACGTAGCCAAGAGACCCAGTACTTC. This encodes CASSRRSQETQYF.

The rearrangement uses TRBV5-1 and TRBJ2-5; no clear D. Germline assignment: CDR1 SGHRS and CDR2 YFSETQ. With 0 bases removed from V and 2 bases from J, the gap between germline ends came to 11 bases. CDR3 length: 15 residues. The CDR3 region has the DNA TGCGCCAGCAGCTTGGCCCCGGGTATACAAGAGACCCAGTACTTC. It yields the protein CASSLAPGIQETQYF.

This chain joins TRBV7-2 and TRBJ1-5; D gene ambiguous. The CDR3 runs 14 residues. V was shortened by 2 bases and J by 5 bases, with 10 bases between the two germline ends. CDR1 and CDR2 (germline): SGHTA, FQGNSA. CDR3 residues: CASSLQQSDQPQHF. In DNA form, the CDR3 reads TGTGCCAGCAGCTTACAACAGTCCGATCAGCCCCAGCATTTT.

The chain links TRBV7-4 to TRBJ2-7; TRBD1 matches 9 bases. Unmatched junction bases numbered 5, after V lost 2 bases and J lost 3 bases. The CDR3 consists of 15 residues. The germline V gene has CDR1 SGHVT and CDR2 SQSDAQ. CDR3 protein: CASSLQGQGVYEQYF. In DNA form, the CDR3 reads TGTGCCAGCAGCTTACAGGGACAGGGAGTCTACGAGCAGTACTTC.

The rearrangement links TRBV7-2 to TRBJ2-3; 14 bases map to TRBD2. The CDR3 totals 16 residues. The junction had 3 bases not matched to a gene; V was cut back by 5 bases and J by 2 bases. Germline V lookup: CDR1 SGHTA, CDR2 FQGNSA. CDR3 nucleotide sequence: TGTGCCAGCAGCCGACTAGCGGGGGGGAACACAGATACGCAGTATTTT. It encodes CASSRLAGGNTDTQYF.

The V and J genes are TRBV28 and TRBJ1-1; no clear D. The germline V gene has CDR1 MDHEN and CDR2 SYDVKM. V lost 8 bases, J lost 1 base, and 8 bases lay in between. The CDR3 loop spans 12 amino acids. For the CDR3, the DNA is TGTGCCAGCTCCGGCGGGAACACTGAAGCTTTCTTT. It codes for CASSGGNTEAFF.

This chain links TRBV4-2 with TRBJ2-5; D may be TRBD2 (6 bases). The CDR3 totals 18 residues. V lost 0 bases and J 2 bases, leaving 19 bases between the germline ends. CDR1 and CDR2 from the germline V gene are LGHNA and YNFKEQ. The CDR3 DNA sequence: TGTGCCAGCAGCCAAGAACGAGTAAGCCCGGGGGAACAAGAGACCCAGTACTTC. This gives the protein CASSQERVSPGEQETQYF.

The CDR3, as DNA: TGCGCCAGCCGAATCCGGGACTTCATCTCCTACGAGCAGTACTTC. The encoded protein is CASRIRDFISYEQYF. The chain employs TRBV5-1 and TRBJ2-7, with a possible D match to TRBD2 (6 bases). Trimming removed 7 bases from V and 0 bases from J, with 17 bases in between. Germline CDR1 is SGHRS and CDR2 is YFSETQ. The CDR3 runs 15 residues.

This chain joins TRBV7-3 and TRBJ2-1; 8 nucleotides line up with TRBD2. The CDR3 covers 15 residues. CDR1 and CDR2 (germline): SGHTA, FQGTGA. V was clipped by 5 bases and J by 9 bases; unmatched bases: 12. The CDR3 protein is CASSATERGSGEQFF. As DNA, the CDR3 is TGTGCCAGCAGCGCCACGGAGCGGGGGTCCGGTGAGCAGTTCTTC.

The CDR3 DNA reads TGTGCCAGCAAAGGGGTCGGGAACGAGCAGTACTTC. Amino acid sequence: CASKGVGNEQYF. V is TRBV9 and J is TRBJ2-7; D might be TRBD1 or TRBD2, each matching 5 bases. This CDR3 is built from 12 residues. The V gene's germline CDR1 is SGDLS and CDR2 YYNGEE. Trimming stripped 6 bases from V and 5 bases from J, with 12 bases between.

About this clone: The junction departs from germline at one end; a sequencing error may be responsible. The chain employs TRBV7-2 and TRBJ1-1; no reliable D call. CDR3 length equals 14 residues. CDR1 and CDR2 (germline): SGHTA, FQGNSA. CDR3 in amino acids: CASSSQSSSPDAFF. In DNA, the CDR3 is TGTGCCAGCAGCTCTCAGTCTTCATCGCCTGATGCTTTCTTT.

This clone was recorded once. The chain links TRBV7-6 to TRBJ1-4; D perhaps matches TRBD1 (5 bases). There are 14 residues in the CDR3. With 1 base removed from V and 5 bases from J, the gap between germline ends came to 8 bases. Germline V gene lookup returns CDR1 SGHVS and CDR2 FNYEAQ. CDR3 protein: CASSLGGGNEKLFF. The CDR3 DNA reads TGTGCCAGCAGCTTAGGGGGGGGGAATGAAAAACTGTTTTTT.

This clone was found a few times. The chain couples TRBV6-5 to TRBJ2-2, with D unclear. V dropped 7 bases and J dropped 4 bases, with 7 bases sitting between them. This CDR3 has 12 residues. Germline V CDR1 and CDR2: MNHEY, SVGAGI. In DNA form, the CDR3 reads TGTGCCAGCAAGGACGGCACCGGGGAGCTGTTTTTT. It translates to CASKDGTGELFF.

The CDR3 DNA is TGTGCCAGCAGCTTGGGGCGGGATACGCAGTATTTT. It is translated as CASSLGRDTQYF. This sequence joins TRBV11-3 and TRBJ2-3, with a possible D match to TRBD1 (5 bases). This CDR3 region has 12 residues. The V gene lost 3 bases and the J gene lost 6 bases, with 7 bases spanning the gap. The germline V gene has CDR1 SGHNT and CDR2 YENEEA.

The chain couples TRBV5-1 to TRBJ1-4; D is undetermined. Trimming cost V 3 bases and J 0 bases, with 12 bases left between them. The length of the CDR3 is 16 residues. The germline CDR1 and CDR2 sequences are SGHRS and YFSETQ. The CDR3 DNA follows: TGCGCCAGCAGCTCCGGACGGTCTGCAACTAATGAAAAACTGTTTTTT. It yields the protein CASSSGRSATNEKLFF.

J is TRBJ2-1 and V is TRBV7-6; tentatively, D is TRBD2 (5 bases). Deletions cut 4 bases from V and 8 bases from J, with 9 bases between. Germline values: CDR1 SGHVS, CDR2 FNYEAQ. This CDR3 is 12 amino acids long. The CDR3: CASSSVGDEQFF. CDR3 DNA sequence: TGTGCCAGCAGCTCAGTCGGGGATGAGCAGTTCTTC.

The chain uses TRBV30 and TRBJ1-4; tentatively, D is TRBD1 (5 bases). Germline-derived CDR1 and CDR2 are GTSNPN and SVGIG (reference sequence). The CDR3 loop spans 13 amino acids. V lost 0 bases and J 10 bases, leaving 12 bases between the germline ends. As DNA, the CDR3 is TGTGCCTGGAGTGTACAGGACCTAGGAAAACTGTTTTTT. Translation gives CAWSVQDLGKLFF.

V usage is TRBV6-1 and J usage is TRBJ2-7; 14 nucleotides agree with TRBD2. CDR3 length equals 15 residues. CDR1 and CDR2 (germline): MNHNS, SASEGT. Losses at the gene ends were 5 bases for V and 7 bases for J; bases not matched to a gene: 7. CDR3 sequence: CASSPGLAGGREQYF. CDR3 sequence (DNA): TGTGCCAGCAGTCCTGGACTAGCGGGAGGTCGGGAGCAGTACTTC.

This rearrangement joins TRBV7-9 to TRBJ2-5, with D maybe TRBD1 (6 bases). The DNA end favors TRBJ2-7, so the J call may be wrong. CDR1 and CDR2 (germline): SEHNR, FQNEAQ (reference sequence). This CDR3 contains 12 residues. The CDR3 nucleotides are TGTGCCAGCACCGGACAGTCCTACGAGCAGTACTTC. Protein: CASTGQSYEQYF.

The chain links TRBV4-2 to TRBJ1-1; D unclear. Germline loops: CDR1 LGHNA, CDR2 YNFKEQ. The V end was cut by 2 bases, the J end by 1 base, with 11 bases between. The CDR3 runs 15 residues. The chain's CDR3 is CASSQKGGGNTEAFF. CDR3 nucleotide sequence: TGTGCCAGCAGCCAAAAGGGAGGCGGGAACACTGAAGCTTTCTTT.

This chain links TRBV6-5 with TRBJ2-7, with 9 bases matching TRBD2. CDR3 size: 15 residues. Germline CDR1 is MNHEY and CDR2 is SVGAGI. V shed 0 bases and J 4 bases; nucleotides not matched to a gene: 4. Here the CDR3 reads CASSYSRLADYEQYF. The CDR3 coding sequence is TGTGCCAGCAGTTACTCGAGACTAGCGGATTACGAGCAGTACTTC.

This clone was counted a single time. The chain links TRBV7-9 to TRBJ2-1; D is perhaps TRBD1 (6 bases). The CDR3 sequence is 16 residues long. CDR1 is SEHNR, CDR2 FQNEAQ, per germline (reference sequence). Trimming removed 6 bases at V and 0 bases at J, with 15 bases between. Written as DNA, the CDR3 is TGTGCCAGCAGACCCGAACAGGGTCCCTCCTACAATGAGCAGTTCTTC. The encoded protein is CASRPEQGPSYNEQFF.

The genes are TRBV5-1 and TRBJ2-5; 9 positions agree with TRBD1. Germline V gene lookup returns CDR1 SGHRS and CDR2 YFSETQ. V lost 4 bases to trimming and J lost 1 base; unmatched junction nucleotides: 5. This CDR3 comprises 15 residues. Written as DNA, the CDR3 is TGCGCCAGCAGCCCACCGACAGGGGGCCAAGAGACCCAGTACTTC. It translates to CASSPPTGGQETQYF.

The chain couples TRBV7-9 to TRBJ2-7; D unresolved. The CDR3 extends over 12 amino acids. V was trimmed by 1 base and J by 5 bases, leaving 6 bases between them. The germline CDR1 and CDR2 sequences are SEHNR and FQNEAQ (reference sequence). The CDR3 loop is CASSLGVNEQYF. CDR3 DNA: TGTGCCAGCAGCTTAGGCGTGAACGAGCAGTACTTC.

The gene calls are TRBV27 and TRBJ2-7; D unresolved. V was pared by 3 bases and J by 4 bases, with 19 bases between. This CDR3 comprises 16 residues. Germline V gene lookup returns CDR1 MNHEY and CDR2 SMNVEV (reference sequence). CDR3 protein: CASSFTVRGPNYEQYF. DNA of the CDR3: TGTGCCAGCAGTTTTACGGTACGTGGGCCCAATTACGAGCAGTACTTC.

DNA of the CDR3: TGTGCCAGCAGCTCCCCCCCACAGGGAGGCGCTGGAAACACCATATATTTT. It encodes CASSSPPQGGAGNTIYF. The V gene is TRBV7-9, the J gene TRBJ1-3; tentatively, D is TRBD1 (6 bases). The CDR3 has 17 amino acids. In germline, CDR1 is SEHNR, CDR2 FQNEAQ (reference sequence). V was trimmed by 4 bases and J by 2 bases, leaving 18 bases between them.

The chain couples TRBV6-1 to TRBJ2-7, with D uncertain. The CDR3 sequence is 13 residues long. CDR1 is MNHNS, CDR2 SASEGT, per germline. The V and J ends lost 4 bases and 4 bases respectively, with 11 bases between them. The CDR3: CASSVDDGYEQYF. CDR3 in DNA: TGTGCCAGCAGTGTAGATGACGGATACGAGCAGTACTTC.

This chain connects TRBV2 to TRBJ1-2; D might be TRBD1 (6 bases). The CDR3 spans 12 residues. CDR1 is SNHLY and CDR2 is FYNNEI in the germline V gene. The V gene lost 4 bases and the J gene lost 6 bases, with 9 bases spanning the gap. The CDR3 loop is CASSGAGDGYTF. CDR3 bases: TGTGCCAGCAGTGGGGCAGGGGATGGCTACACCTTC.

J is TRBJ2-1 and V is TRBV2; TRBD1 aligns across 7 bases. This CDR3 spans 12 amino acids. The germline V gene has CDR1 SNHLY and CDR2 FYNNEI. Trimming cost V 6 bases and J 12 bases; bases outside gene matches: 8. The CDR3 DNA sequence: TGTGCCAGCAGAGACAGGGACCCACGGCAGTTCTTC. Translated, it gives CASRDRDPRQFF.

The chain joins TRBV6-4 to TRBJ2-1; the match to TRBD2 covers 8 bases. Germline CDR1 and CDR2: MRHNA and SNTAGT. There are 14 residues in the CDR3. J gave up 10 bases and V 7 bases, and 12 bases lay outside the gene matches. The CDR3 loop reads CASKQREGSGEQFF. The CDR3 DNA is TGTGCCAGCAAGCAACGGGAGGGATCGGGCGAGCAGTTCTTC.

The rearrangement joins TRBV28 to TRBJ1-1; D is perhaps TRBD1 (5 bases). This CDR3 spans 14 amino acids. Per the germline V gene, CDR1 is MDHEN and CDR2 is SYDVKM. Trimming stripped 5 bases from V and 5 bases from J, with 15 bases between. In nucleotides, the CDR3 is TGTGCCAGCAGTCGACAGTGGGTGGATACTGAAGCTTTCTTT. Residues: CASSRQWVDTEAFF.